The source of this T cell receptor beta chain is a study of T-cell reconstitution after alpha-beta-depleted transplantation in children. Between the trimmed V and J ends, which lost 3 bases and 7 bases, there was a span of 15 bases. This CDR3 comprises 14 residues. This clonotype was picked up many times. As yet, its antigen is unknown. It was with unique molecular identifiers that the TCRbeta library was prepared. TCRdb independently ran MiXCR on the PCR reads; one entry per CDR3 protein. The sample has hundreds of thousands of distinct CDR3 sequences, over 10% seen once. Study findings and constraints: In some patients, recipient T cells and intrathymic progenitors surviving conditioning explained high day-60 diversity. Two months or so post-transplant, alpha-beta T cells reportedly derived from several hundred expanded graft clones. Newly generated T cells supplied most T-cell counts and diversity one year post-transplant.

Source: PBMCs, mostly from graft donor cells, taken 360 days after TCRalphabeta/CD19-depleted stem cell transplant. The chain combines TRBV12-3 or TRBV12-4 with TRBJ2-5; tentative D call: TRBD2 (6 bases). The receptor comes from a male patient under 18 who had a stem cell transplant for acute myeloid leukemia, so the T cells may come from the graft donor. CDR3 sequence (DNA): TGTGCCAGCAGTTTGTGGGAGGCGGGCAGGACCCAGTACTTC. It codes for CASSLWEAGRTQYF.